This paragraph covers one T cell receptor (beta chain) sequence. The data originate from a study of blood T cell repertoires in COVID-19. Sequenced by immunoSEQ multiplex PCR; TCRdb stores in-frame clones only, minus some. This table holds fewer than 90,000 clones, around 89% found once. This CDR3 has 12 residues. The germline gives CDR1 MNHEY, CDR2 SVGAGI. V shed 6 bases and J shed 7 bases, with 10 bases lying between them. Material: peripheral blood. The TCR was taken from an elderly woman with active COVID-19. The chain couples TRBV6-5 to TRBJ2-1, with D tentatively TRBD2 (5 bases). This CDR3 reads CASRSSGNEQFF. In nucleotides, the CDR3 is TGTGCCAGCAGGTCGAGCGGTAATGAGCAGTTCTTC.